This record covers a single T cell receptor beta chain. Its antigen is not identified. The record originates from a study of Ad26.COV2.S vaccination and SARS-CoV-2 variants. Study information: The trial was COV1001 and the donor's arm was Ad26.COV2.S. Intramuscularly, Ad26.COV2.S was given either once or twice, 56 days apart.

Treatment here: some 20 received Ad26.COV2.S at low or high dose, single or two shots; about five received placebo; per-sample allocation not given. Repertoires come from day 63 after the first vaccine or placebo injection. Profiled with immunoSEQ multiplex PCR; TCRdb holds only in-frame clones, not every one. The profile shows hundreds of thousands of clones, roughly nine tenths of them singletons. Whole-study results and caveats: Responses of T cells in total may have been underestimated by the TCR breadth and depth analyses.

The V gene lost 2 bases and the J gene lost 8 bases, with 3 bases spanning the gap. The CDR3 spans 11 residues. Looked up from germline, CDR1 is LGHNT and CDR2 is FRNRAP. V usage is TRBV12-5 and J usage is TRBJ1-4; D unresolved. The clonotype comes from a person aged 18-60 years who received the Ad26.COV2.S COVID-19 vaccine or a placebo. This sample comprised peripheral blood, obtained in a trial of Ad26.COV2.S vaccine versus placebo. The CDR3 DNA follows: TGTGCTAGTGGTTTGAGAGAAAAACTGTTTTTT. Its protein is CASGLREKLFF.